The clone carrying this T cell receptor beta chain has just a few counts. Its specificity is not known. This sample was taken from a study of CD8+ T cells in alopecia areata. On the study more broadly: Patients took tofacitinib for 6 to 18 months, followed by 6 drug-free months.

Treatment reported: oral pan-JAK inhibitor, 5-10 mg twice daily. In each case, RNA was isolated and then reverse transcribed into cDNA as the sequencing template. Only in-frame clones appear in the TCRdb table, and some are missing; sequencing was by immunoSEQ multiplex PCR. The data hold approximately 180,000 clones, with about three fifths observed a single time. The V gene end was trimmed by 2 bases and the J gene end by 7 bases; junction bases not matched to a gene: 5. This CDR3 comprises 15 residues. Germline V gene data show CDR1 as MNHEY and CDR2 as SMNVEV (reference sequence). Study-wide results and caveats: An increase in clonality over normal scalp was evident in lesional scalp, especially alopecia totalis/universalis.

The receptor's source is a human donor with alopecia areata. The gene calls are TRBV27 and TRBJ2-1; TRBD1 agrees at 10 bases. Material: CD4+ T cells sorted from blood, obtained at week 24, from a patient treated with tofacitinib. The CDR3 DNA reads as TGTGCCAGCAGTTTAATGGACAGGGGGTCAAATGAGCAGTTCTTC. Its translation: CASSLMDRGSNEQFF.